The clone carrying this T cell receptor (beta chain) was seen only once. Its matching antigen is unknown. The ends were cut back, 3 bases at V and 3 bases at J, with 8 bases in the middle. CDR1 and CDR2 (germline): LNHDA, SQIVND (reference sequence). The CDR3 is made up of 14 amino acids. Repertoires were generated with immunoSEQ multiplex PCR, while TCRdb's copy carries only in-frame clones and drops some. The sample carries some 150,000 clones, roughly 90% recorded once. The data belong to a study of T cell responses to AZD1222 COVID-19 vaccine. Study-wide results and caveats: Vaccine-associated CD4 TCRs spanned spike, dominant at 160-218 and 743-854. Among spike-specific TCRs, nearly half reportedly target unmutated variant regions.

Sequencing used peripheral blood, obtained 28 days after the second AZD1222 dose. The sequence was collected from an adult who received the AZD1222 COVID-19 vaccine. The chain links TRBV19 to TRBJ1-4; TRBD1 might be the D (5 bases). For the CDR3, the DNA is TGTGCCAGTAGTATCCAGACAGCTAATGAAAAACTGTTTTTT. This codes for CASSIQTANEKLFF.